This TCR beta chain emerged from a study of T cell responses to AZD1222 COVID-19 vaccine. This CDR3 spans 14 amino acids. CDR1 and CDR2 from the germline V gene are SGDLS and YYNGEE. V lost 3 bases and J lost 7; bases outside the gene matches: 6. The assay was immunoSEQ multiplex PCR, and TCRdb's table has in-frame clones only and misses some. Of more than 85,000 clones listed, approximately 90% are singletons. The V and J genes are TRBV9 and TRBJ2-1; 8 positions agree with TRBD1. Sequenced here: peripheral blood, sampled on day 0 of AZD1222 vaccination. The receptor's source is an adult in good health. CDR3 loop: CASSAPYRGNEQFF. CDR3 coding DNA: TGTGCCAGCAGCGCCCCGTACAGGGGGAATGAGCAGTTCTTC.